This TCR beta chain was sequenced for a study of CD8 T cells in ankylosing spondylitis. Whole-study findings and limits: Matched synovial fluid from ankylosing spondylitis patients was reported to be enriched for disease-linked clones.

A remark on this clonotype: The antigen remains unidentified.

TCRdb used MiXCR to reprocess the 5' RACE reads, holding one entry per CDR3 protein. The sample records about 250,000 distinct CDR3 sequences, more than 25% being singletons. Trimming removed 4 bases at V and 1 base at J, with 14 bases between. The CDR3 runs 15 residues. This sequence joins TRBV12-3 or TRBV12-4 and TRBJ2-7; TRBD2 is a possible D gene (6 bases). This TCR derives from a male donor with ankylosing spondylitis or in good health (not recorded which). Material for sequencing was blood, either unsorted or a sorted T cell fraction (not recorded which). The CDR3, as DNA: TGTGCCAGCAGTTCGCCGGGACTTTCTTCCTACGAGCAGTACTTC. This sequence encodes CASSSPGLSSYEQYF.